This T cell receptor (beta chain) originates from a study of Graves' ophthalmopathy and Graves' hyperthyroidism. Study-level findings and limits: Prediction of ophthalmopathy progression reached roughly 64% sensitivity and approximately 75% specificity.

Amplification of TCR beta CDR3 regions used RNA transcripts. An opening RT-PCR round employed HTBI primers and preceded a second-round multiplex PCR. One entry per CDR3 protein results from TCRdb running MiXCR on the multiplex PCR reads. The sample has about 480,000 distinct CDR3 sequences, over 13% seen once. Worth noting for this clonotype: Its specificity is unknown. Given a much more abundant clone one base away, this may be a read error.

In germline, CDR1 is ENHRY, CDR2 SYGVKD. The ends were cut back, 2 bases at V and 3 bases at J, with 20 bases in the middle. The CDR3 extends over 17 amino acids. The chain employs TRBV10-3 and TRBJ2-7; D may match TRBD1 or TRBD2 (6 bases each). This TCR derives from a woman aged 30 to 39 with Graves' ophthalmopathy. Material for sequencing was blood. The CDR3, as DNA: TGTGCCATCAGTGAGAGGGGGTCTAGCGAGGCAAGCTACGAGCAGTACTTC. Translation gives CAISERGSSEASYEQYF.